These T cell receptor beta chains were read from a single sample in a study of CD8 T cells in Susac syndrome. TCRdb called the immunoSEQ multiplex PCR reads again in MiXCR, with one record for every CDR3 protein. The data contain about 210,000 distinct CDR3 sequences, roughly 96% of them singletons. Sequences were obtained from CD4+ T cells from PBMCs. These receptors were obtained from a human donor with multiple sclerosis. Each CDR3 is given with its conserved first and last residue.

J gene,V gene,CDR3 protein
TRBJ2-7,TRBV7-9,CASSLREESEQYF
TRBJ2-5,TRBV29-1,CSVDWVRAETQYF
TRBJ1-4,TRBV12-3/TRBV12-4,CASSLRLGTGEEKLFF
TRBJ2-2,TRBV20-1,CSASGGNTGELFF
TRBJ2-3,TRBV9,CASSVFASGGAADTQYF
TRBJ2-6,TRBV6-5,CASSYSSGANVLTF
TRBJ1-6,TRBV23-1,CASKSGDESYNSPLHF
TRBJ2-7,TRBV12-3/TRBV12-4,CASSLMGRVEQYF
TRBJ2-6,TRBV20-1,CSARRSGRSGANVLTF
TRBJ1-2,TRBV7-2,CASSLGRQDYGYTF
TRBJ2-5,TRBV6-2/TRBV6-3,CASSKSGTETQYF
TRBJ2-7,TRBV20-1,CSANSGSSYEQYF
TRBJ1-2,TRBV18,CASSPGQGALGYTF
TRBJ2-5,TRBV29-1,CSVEDRVGATQYF
TRBJ2-7,TRBV27,CATRNRAGTYEQYF
TRBJ1-2,TRBV6-5,CASSVPGLVGGYTF
TRBJ2-7,TRBV6-1,CASSTRPYEQYF
TRBJ1-2,TRBV6-5,CASSRQGSDYGYTF
TRBJ2-1,TRBV28,CATAGGEQFF
TRBJ2-6,TRBV29-1,CSVEARGEGSGANVLTF
TRBJ1-4,TRBV27,CASSSSSRSSEKLFF
TRBJ1-3,TRBV29-1,CSVSGSGNTIYF
TRBJ1-2,TRBV3-1,CASSQDKGGRRGYTF
TRBJ2-1,TRBV2,CASNSGLSYNEQFF
TRBJ1-2,TRBV30,CAWMQLEGYTF
TRBJ1-1,TRBV7-6,CASSLDRVSEAFF
TRBJ2-5,TRBV18,CASSSQQGPGETQYF
TRBJ2-1,TRBV14,CASSQVTGNEQFF
TRBJ1-1,TRBV30,CAWSGESGTEAFF
TRBJ2-3,TRBV18,CASSPVGTGSTDTQYF
TRBJ1-5,TRBV6-6,CASSYRGANQPQHF
TRBJ1-4,TRBV30,CAWRPVWGTNEKLFF
TRBJ2-3,TRBV29-1,CSVGHRLASRNTQYF
TRBJ2-4,TRBV20-1,CSASVEAGLRAIQYF
TRBJ1-2,TRBV27,CASSLRGNYGYTF
TRBJ1-1,TRBV14,CASSHSGRHTEAFF
TRBJ1-1,TRBV12-3/TRBV12-4,CASSYTGTGGEAFF
TRBJ2-7,TRBV7-2,CASSQMPPGGARDEQYF
TRBJ2-5,TRBV18,CASSPPSTQQETQYF
TRBJ1-6,TRBV5-4,CASSLGTGVSPLHF
TRBJ2-7,TRBV25-1,CASSDMFYEQYF
TRBJ2-5,TRBV20-1,CSARGYSGGAFGETQYF
TRBJ2-1,TRBV9,CASSSLAGGNYNEQFF
TRBJ2-1,TRBV5-1,CASSLVIAGGSNEQFF